The T cell receptor beta chain described here comes from a study of shared clonotypes between healthy human individuals. The CDR3 spans 19 residues. Looked up from germline, CDR1 is LGHNT and CDR2 is FRNRAP. The trim removed 6 bases at V and 5 bases at J, leaving 17 bases unmatched. Sequenced by immunoSEQ multiplex PCR; TCRdb stores in-frame clones only, minus some. This sample carries approximately 530,000 clones, about 96% of them seen once, and the ten largest clones take roughly 0.06%. The specimen was naive CD4+ T cells sorted from blood. Subset here: CD45RA+ positively selected. The chain couples TRBV12-5 to TRBJ2-1; 12 bases map to TRBD1. This clonotype was sampled from a young woman in good health. The CDR3 nucleotides are TGTGCTAGTGGGCGCACGGGGGGACAGGGGGCATACTGGGACAATGAGCAGTTCTTC. Its translation is CASGRTGGQGAYWDNEQFF.